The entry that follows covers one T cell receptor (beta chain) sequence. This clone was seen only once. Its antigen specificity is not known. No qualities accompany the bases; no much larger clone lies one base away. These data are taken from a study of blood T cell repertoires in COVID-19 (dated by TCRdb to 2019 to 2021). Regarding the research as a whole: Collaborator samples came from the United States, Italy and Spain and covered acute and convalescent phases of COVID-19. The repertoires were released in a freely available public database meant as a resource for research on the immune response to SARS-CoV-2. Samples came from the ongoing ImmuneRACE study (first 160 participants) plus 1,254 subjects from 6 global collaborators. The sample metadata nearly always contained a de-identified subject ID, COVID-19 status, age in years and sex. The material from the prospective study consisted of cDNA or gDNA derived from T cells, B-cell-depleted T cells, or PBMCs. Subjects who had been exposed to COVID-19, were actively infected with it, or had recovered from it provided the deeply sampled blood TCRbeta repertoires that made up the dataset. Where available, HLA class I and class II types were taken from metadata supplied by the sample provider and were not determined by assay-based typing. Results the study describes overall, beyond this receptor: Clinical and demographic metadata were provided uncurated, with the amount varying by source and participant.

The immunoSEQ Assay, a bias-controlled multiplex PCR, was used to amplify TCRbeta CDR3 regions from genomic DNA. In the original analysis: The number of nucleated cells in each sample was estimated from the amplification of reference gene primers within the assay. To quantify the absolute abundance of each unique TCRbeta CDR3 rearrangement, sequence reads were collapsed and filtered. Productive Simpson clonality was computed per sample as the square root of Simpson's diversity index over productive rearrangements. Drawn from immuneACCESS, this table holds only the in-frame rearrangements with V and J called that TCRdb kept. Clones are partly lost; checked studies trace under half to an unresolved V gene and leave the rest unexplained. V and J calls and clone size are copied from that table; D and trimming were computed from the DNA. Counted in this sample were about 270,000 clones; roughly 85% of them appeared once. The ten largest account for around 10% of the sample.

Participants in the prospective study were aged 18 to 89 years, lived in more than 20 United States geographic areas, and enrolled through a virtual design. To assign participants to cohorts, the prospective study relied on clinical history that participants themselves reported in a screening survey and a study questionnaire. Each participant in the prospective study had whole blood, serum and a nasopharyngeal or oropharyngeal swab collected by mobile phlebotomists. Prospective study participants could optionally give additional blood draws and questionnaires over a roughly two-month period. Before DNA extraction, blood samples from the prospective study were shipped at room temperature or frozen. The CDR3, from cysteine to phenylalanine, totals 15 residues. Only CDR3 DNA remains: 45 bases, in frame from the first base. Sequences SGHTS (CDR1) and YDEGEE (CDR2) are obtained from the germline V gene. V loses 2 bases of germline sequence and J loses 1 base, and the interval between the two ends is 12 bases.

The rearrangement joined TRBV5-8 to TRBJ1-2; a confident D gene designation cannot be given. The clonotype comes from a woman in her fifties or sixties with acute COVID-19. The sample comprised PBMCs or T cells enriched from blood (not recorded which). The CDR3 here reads CASSFTRGNNYGYTF. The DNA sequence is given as TGTGCCAGCAGCTTTACCCGAGGGAATAACTATGGCTACACCTTC.